The TCR beta chain described here comes from a study of OX40 agonist ivuxolimab in advanced cancers. At the level of the study: Patients with hepatocellular carcinoma, melanoma, renal cell or head and neck cancer made up the dose-escalation patients. With a range of about 20 to 79, age averaged about 59 years, and 65% to 90% were male.

The CDR3 loop spans 16 amino acids. V dropped 7 bases and J dropped 1 base, with 17 bases sitting between them. CDR1 and CDR2 (germline): SEHNR, FQNEAQ (reference sequence). Using immunoSEQ multiplex PCR, the repertoire was profiled, and TCRdb retains in-frame clones only, with some absent. The table lists about 38,000 clones, 78% of them singletons. This clone was found once. V is TRBV7-9 and J is TRBJ1-5; tentative D call: TRBD1 (6 bases). The clonotype was recovered from an adult with an advanced solid tumor such as melanoma, head and neck, liver or kidney cancer. The input for sequencing was CD4+ or CD8+ T cells sorted from blood, taken in a trial of the OX40 agonist ivuxolimab. Here the CDR3 reads CASTRRTGQSNQPQHF. The CDR3 DNA sequence: TGTGCCAGCACCCGAAGGACGGGACAAAGCAATCAGCCCCAGCATTTT.